This T cell receptor beta chain was retrieved from a study of cytomegalovirus exposure and HLA in healthy donors. Study-wide context: There were some 410 genotyped donors. Of these, 81% fell in the genetic ancestry cluster associated with self-reported Caucasian donors.

Regarding the study as a whole: A few V segments could not be told apart, such as TRBV6-2 and TRBV6-3, and were left out. Presence/absence analyses rested on an assumption that sequencing depth was roughly uniform across donors.

Notes on this clone: What it binds is unknown.

The PCR contained 60 Vbeta and 13 Jbeta primers. Using immunoSEQ multiplex PCR, the repertoire was profiled, and TCRdb retains in-frame clones only, with some absent. The sample has about 100,000 clones, 85% to 90% seen once; the top ten hold approximately 4%. Germline trimming cut 4 bases from V and 4 bases from J; bases unmatched to any gene: 11. The germline CDR1 and CDR2 sequences are MNHEY and SVGAGI. The CDR3 runs to 16 residues. The source of this sequence is a man aged 25-45 years in good health and CMV-seronegative. The chain has TRBV6-5 and TRBJ2-3, with 7 positions matching TRBD2. The sequenced sample was PBMCs. The CDR3: CASSFNSGTNPDTQYF. For the CDR3, the DNA is TGTGCCAGCAGTTTCAACTCCGGGACTAACCCAGATACGCAGTATTTT.